The clone carrying this T cell receptor beta chain has a handful of counts. Its antigen remains unknown. The record originates from a study of post-analysis software for immune sequencing data. Study-wide background: Several disease courses (relapsing-remitting, secondary progressive and progressive-relapsing) of multiple sclerosis were included.

Study observations and caveats: In patients, 4 to 6 TRBV segments were more frequent than in controls, with TRBV5-6, TRBV5-1 and TRBV20-1 among them. Significantly lower normalized Chao1 diversity was seen in multiple sclerosis patients than in controls.

V was clipped by 5 bases and J by 6 bases; unmatched bases: 5. CDR1 is LGHNA and CDR2 is YNFKEQ in the germline V gene. The CDR3 sequence is 15 residues long. Prepared TCR beta cDNA libraries contained unique molecular identifiers. Input of 1 to 10 million T cells yielded 400,000 to 550,000 cDNA molecules. TCRdb itself ran the PCR reads through MiXCR, one entry per CDR3 protein. The sample includes hundreds of thousands of distinct CDR3 sequences, 40% to 50% seen only once; the top ten take 1.5% to 2%. The specimen sequenced was blood. The V gene is TRBV4-2, the J gene TRBJ1-5, with 12 positions matching TRBD1. The TCR was taken from a girl aged 10 to 17 with multiple sclerosis. The CDR3 coding sequence is TGTGCCAGCAGCGACGGGACAGGGGGCGGTCAGCCCCAGCATTTT. This translates into CASSDGTGGGQPQHF.